The 25 T cell receptor beta chains presented below share a single source sample, sequenced in a study of blood T cell repertoires in COVID-19. Repertoires were generated with immunoSEQ multiplex PCR, while TCRdb's copy carries only in-frame clones and drops some. There are over 85,000 clones in the sample; about 85% occur only once, and 3.5% to 5.5% lies in the top ten. Material: peripheral blood. Source of these receptors: a man between 65 and 85 years old with acute or convalescent COVID-19.

The chain uses TRBV30 and TRBJ1-5; D not resolved. V lost 5 bases, J lost 2 bases, and 13 bases lay in between. The length of the CDR3 is 14 residues. Germline-derived CDR1 and CDR2 are GTSNPN and SVGIG (reference sequence). The CDR3 is CAWGPTGGNQPQHF. CDR3 DNA sequence: TGTGCCTGGGGCCCAACGGGTGGCAATCAGCCCCAGCATTTT.

This rearrangement joins TRBV28 to TRBJ2-7; D may be TRBD1 (6 bases). V lost 4 bases and J lost 7, with 11 bases in between. CDR3 size: 12 residues. Germline values: CDR1 MDHEN, CDR2 SYDVKM. This CDR3 is CASSSQGWEQYV. The CDR3 coding sequence is TGTGCCAGCAGTTCCCAGGGGTGGGAGCAGTACGTC.

The gene calls are TRBV6-1 and TRBJ2-7; TRBD1 agrees at 7 bases. In germline, CDR1 is MNHNS, CDR2 SASEGT. The CDR3 spans 14 residues. Losses at the gene ends were 2 bases for V and 5 bases for J; bases not matched to a gene: 6. CDR3 loop: CASSELQGYDEQYV. The DNA of the CDR3 is TGTGCCAGCAGTGAACTACAGGGGTACGACGAGCAGTACGTC.

The CDR3: CASSPDRVNSPLHF. CDR3 DNA: TGTGCCAGCAGTCCCGACAGGGTGAATTCACCCCTCCACTTT. V gene TRBV6-5 combines with J gene TRBJ1-6; TRBD1 matches 7 bases. This CDR3 is built from 14 residues. CDR1 and CDR2 (germline): MNHEY, SVGAGI. With 5 bases clipped from V and 7 bases from J, the junction kept 5 bases outside the gene matches.

In its sample, this clone was seen many times. The chain employs TRBV3-1 (or the pseudogene TRBV3-2) and TRBJ2-7, with D maybe TRBD2 (7 bases). The CDR3 length is 15 residues. Germline V lookup: CDR1 LGHDT, CDR2 YNNKEL (reference sequence). V shed 1 base and J shed 7 bases, with 17 bases lying between them. The CDR3 region is CASSQGPARGGEQYF. For the CDR3, the DNA is TGTGCCAGCAGCCAAGGACCGGCGAGGGGGGGAGAGCAGTACTTC.

The rearrangement links TRBV4-2 to TRBJ1-5; a weak D match, TRBD1 (6 bases). Trimming took off 3 bases at V and 3 bases at J, with 15 bases between the two ends. The CDR3 is made up of 16 amino acids. The germline gives CDR1 LGHNA, CDR2 YNFKEQ. CDR3 sequence (DNA): TGTGCCAGCAGCCAGGACCCCAGGGGTTTCAATCAGCCCCAGCATTTT. Its translation is CASSQDPRGFNQPQHF.

The chain uses TRBV18 and TRBJ1-6; D is unclear. The CDR3 extends over 13 amino acids. V dropped 2 bases and J dropped 8 bases, with 7 bases sitting between them. Germline V gene data show CDR1 as KGHSH and CDR2 as LQKENI. For the CDR3, the DNA is TGTGCCAGCTCACCAGGGCGGGATTCACCCCTCCACTTT. Its translation is CASSPGRDSPLHF.

The V call is TRBV5-5, the J call TRBJ1-2, with 7 bases aligning to TRBD1. Germline lookup yields CDR1 SGHKS and CDR2 YYEKEE (reference sequence). The CDR3 sequence is 15 residues long. With V trimmed by 2 bases and J by 4 bases, 8 bases remained unmatched. The CDR3 DNA sequence: TGTGCCAGCAGCTTATCTACAGGGGAACCCTATGGCTACACCTTC. Protein: CASSLSTGEPYGYTF.

The gene calls are TRBV6-5 and TRBJ1-1; 8 bases map to TRBD1. The CDR3 is made up of 15 amino acids. V was clipped by 5 bases and J by 4 bases; unmatched bases: 9. Germline loops: CDR1 MNHEY, CDR2 SVGAGI. CDR3 residues: CASSTNTGGRTEAFF. Written as DNA, the CDR3 is TGTGCCAGCAGTACCAATACAGGGGGTCGCACTGAAGCTTTCTTT.

The chain is built from TRBV6-2 or TRBV6-3 and TRBJ2-2; D possibly corresponds to TRBD1 (5 bases). This CDR3 is built from 14 residues. Germline-derived CDR1 and CDR2 are MNHEY and SVGEGT. Trimming took 6 bases from V and 1 from J, leaving 9 bases between them. The CDR3 coding sequence is TGTGCCAGCAGCGACCAGGGGAACACCGGGGAGCTGTTTTTT. This gives the protein CASSDQGNTGELFF.

The chain has TRBV2 and TRBJ1-2, with 8 positions matching TRBD1. V shed 6 bases and J 4 bases; nucleotides not matched to a gene: 1. Germline V gene sequence: CDR1 SNHLY, CDR2 FYNNEI. This CDR3 is built from 12 residues. The CDR3, as DNA: TGTGCCAGCAGCACAGGGGGCTATGGCTACACCTTC. Protein product: CASSTGGYGYTF.

V is TRBV4-1 and J is TRBJ1-2; D is ambiguous. V was clipped by 1 base and J by 4 bases, with 16 bases between them. The CDR3 has 16 residues. Looked up from germline, CDR1 is MGHRA and CDR2 is YSYEKL. The CDR3 DNA reads TGCGCCAGCAGCCAAGGGGAGGCTGACCTAGTCTATGGCTACACCTTC. Translating it yields CASSQGEADLVYGYTF.

This clone was found once. The chain joins TRBV6-5 to TRBJ2-7; weak D call: TRBD2 (6 bases). V dropped 5 bases and J dropped 1 base, with 12 bases sitting between them. The germline gives CDR1 MNHEY, CDR2 SVGAGI. The CDR3 has 14 amino acids. The CDR3 DNA reads TGTGCCAGCAGTAGGGGCGGGGAGTCCTACGAGCAGTACTTC. Its protein product is CASSRGGESYEQYF.

This sequence joins TRBV5-1 and TRBJ1-1; D not resolved. CDR1 is SGHRS, CDR2 YFSETQ, per germline. V shed 0 bases and J shed 3 bases, with 9 bases lying between them. There are 14 residues in the CDR3. In DNA form, the CDR3 reads TGCGCCAGCAGCTTGGAGGGAGGGTACACTGAAGCTTTCTTT. It codes for CASSLEGGYTEAFF. The variable domain in full, with the rest retrieved from reference TRBV5-1 and TRBJ1-1, is KAGVTQTPRYLIKTRGQQVTLSCSPISGHRSVSWYQQTPGQGLQFLFEYFSETQRNKGNFPGRFSGRQFSNSRSEMNVSTLELGDSALYLCASSLEGGYTEAFFGQGTRLTVV.

V gene TRBV7-8 combines with J gene TRBJ1-2; no clear D. Between the trimmed V and J ends, which lost 4 bases and 5 bases, there was a span of 17 bases. Germline CDR1 and CDR2: SGHVS and FQNEAQ. This CDR3 has 15 amino acids. CDR3 DNA sequence: TGTGCCAGCAGCTCACAAGACACCGTAGGATATGGCTACACCTTC. It encodes CASSSQDTVGYGYTF.

The chain uses TRBV6-5 and TRBJ1-2; D remains ambiguous. Trimming removed 5 bases from V and 4 bases from J, with 8 bases in between. CDR1 is MNHEY, CDR2 SVGAGI, per germline. The CDR3 sequence is 12 residues long. The CDR3 nucleotides are TGTGCCAGCAGTCGGGAGGGCTATGGCTACACCTTC. Protein: CASSREGYGYTF.

This clone was observed a handful of times. V and J are TRBV2 and TRBJ1-1; no reliable D call. The CDR3 runs 12 residues. Trimming removed 2 bases from V and 9 bases from J, with 10 bases in between. The germline V gene encodes CDR1 SNHLY and CDR2 FYNNEI. CDR3 protein: CASSEPRQKAFF. The CDR3, as DNA: TGTGCCAGCAGTGAACCCAGACAAAAAGCTTTCTTT.

The chain carries TRBV28 and TRBJ2-7, with a tentative D call TRBD2 (5 bases). The V end lost 2 bases, the J end lost 0 bases, and 5 bases lay between the germline ends. Germline V gives CDR1 MDHEN, CDR2 SYDVKM. CDR3 size: 13 residues. Here the CDR3 reads CASSLGSSYEQYV. For the CDR3, the DNA is TGTGCCAGCAGTTTAGGGAGCTCCTACGAGCAGTACGTC.

V is TRBV28 and J is TRBJ1-2; 7 bases are shared with TRBD1. Germline V gives CDR1 MDHEN, CDR2 SYDVKM. The CDR3 sequence is 14 residues long. V was clipped by 6 bases and J by 9 bases; unmatched bases: 13. CDR3 protein: CASRVTGRRFSYTF. CDR3 coding DNA: TGTGCCAGCAGGGTGACAGGGCGAAGGTTTAGCTACACCTTC.

V and J are TRBV6-5 and TRBJ2-5; D may be TRBD2 (6 bases). This CDR3 comprises 13 residues. The germline gives CDR1 MNHEY, CDR2 SVGAGI. V was shortened by 6 bases and J by 8 bases, with 16 bases between the two germline ends. CDR3 sequence reads: CASRGTPADTQYF. CDR3 nucleotides: TGTGCCAGCAGGGGGACTCCCGCCGATACCCAGTACTTC.

The DNA for the CDR3 is TGTGCCAGCAGTTTGGAGTTGGAAAAACTGTTTTTT. Amino acids: CASSLELEKLFF. V and J are TRBV28 and TRBJ1-4; D is unclear. V was shortened by 3 bases and J by 8 bases, with 7 bases between the two germline ends. CDR1 is MDHEN and CDR2 is SYDVKM in the germline V gene. This CDR3 is built from 12 residues. Using reference TRBV28 and TRBJ1-4 for the parts outside the CDR3, the full variable domain is DVKVTQSSRYLVKRTGEKVFLECVQDMDHENMFWYRQDPGLGLRLIYFSYDVKMKEKGDIPEGYSVSREKKERFSLILESASTNQTSMYLCASSLELEKLFFGSGTQLSVL.

The chain is built from TRBV3-1 (or the pseudogene TRBV3-2) and TRBJ1-2; D unclear. From germline, CDR1 is LGHDT and CDR2 YNNKEL (reference sequence). The CDR3 is made up of 12 amino acids. V was trimmed by 6 bases and J by 7 bases, leaving 12 bases between them. The CDR3 sequence is CASRPPEGGYTF. The CDR3 DNA sequence: TGTGCCAGCAGACCTCCGGAGGGTGGCTACACCTTC.

In this sample, this clone turned up once. The J gene is TRBJ1-1, the V gene TRBV5-1, with D perhaps TRBD1 (5 bases). V lost 5 bases and J lost 0, with 14 bases in between. The CDR3 runs 15 residues. The V gene's germline CDR1 is SGHRS and CDR2 YFSETQ. The CDR3 sequence: CASRPATEMNTEAFF. Written as DNA, the CDR3 is TGCGCCAGCAGACCAGCGACAGAGATGAACACTGAAGCTTTCTTT.

The rearrangement uses TRBV7-9 and TRBJ1-4, with D maybe TRBD1 (6 bases). The V and J ends lost 5 bases and 8 bases respectively, with 15 bases between them. Germline V gene lookup returns CDR1 SEHNR and CDR2 FQNEAQ (reference sequence). The CDR3 is 14 residues long. The CDR3 DNA reads as TGTGCCAGCAGCCAGGGGCAGGGAAGGGAAAAACTGTTTTTT. As protein: CASSQGQGREKLFF.

V gene TRBV4-1 combines with J gene TRBJ1-3, with D hard to call. The CDR3 sequence is 16 residues long. Germline loops: CDR1 MGHRA, CDR2 YSYEKL. Trimming cost V 0 bases and J 2 bases, with 11 bases left between them. The DNA of the CDR3 is TGCGCCAGCAGCCAAGACGGTTGGAGGGCTGGAAACACCATATATTTT. Encoded protein: CASSQDGWRAGNTIYF.